This TCR beta chain came from a study of T cell responses to AZD1222 COVID-19 vaccine. Produced via immunoSEQ multiplex PCR; TCRdb's table is partial and in-frame only. The table has 140,000 to 150,000 clones, 93% seen once. The sequence came from an adult in good health. The specimen was peripheral blood, collected on day 0 of AZD1222 vaccination.

CDR3 residues: CASRNLLAGAAGELFF. The DNA of the CDR3 is TGTGCCAGCAGAAATCTACTAGCGGGAGCGGCCGGGGAGCTGTTTTTT. The gene calls are TRBV11-2 and TRBJ2-2, with 11 bases that match TRBD2. The length of the CDR3 is 16 residues. Germline lookup yields CDR1 SGHAT and CDR2 FQNNGV. Unmatched junction bases numbered 9, after V lost 6 bases and J lost 6 bases. The variable domain in full, completed from reference TRBV11-2 and TRBJ2-2, reads EAGVAQSPRYKIIEKRQSVAFWCNPISGHATLYWYQQILGQGPKLLIQFQNNGVVDDSQLPKDRFSAERLKGVDSTLKIQPAKLEDSAVYLCASRNLLAGAAGELFFGEGSRLTVL.